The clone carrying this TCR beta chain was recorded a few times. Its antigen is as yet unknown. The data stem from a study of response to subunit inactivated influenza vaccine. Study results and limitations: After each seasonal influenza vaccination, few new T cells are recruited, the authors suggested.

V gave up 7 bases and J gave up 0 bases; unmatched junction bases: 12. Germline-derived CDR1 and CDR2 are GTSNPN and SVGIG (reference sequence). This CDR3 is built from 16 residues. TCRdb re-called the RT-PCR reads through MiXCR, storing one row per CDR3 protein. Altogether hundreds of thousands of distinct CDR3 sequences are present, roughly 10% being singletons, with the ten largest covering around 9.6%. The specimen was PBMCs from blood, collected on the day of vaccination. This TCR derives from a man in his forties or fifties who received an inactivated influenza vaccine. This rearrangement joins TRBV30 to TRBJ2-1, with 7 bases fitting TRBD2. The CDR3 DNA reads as TGTGCCTCCGATTGGGAGGGAGTGGGCTCCTACAATGAGCAGTTCTTC. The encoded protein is CASDWEGVGSYNEQFF.